The clone carrying this TCR beta chain has only a few counts. What it binds is not known. These data belong to a study of regulatory T cells in long-lasting Graves disease. Time point reported: persistent/refractory GD, antithyroid drugs over 5 years with positive TRAb. Extracted PBMC RNA gave rise to the TCR library. EDTA tubes received about 9.6 milliliters of drawn peripheral blood. Notes on the study in general: Relative to new patients (roughly 970), persistent patients exhibited greater sharing of public clonotypes (around 2,700). Study was limited to peripheral blood, excluding thyroid tissue.

CDR3-region Arm-PCR and iRepertoire HTBI primers produced the TCR beta libraries. Original handling: Identified across the samples were over 50 TRBV segments and around 14 TRBJ segments. MiXCR was run by TCRdb on the multiplex PCR reads, yielding one entry per CDR3 protein. TCRdb, rather than the study authors, made the V and J calls. The table lists about 470,000 distinct CDR3 sequences, 20% to 25% of them singletons, with 7% to 9% in the top ten. Germline assignment: CDR1 SGHTA and CDR2 FQGNSA. V gave up 5 bases and J gave up 6 bases, with 14 bases separating them. The CDR3 spans 14 residues. The V call is TRBV7-2, the J call TRBJ1-5, with TRBD1 as a possible D gene (6 bases). This receptor was identified in a female donor with Graves disease. Specimen: peripheral blood mononuclear cells (PBMCs), collected when the disease was refractory, from a patient treated with antithyroid drugs. CDR3 residues: CASSPYRDPQPQHF. DNA of the CDR3: TGTGCCAGCAGCCCCTACAGGGATCCTCAGCCCCAGCATTTT.